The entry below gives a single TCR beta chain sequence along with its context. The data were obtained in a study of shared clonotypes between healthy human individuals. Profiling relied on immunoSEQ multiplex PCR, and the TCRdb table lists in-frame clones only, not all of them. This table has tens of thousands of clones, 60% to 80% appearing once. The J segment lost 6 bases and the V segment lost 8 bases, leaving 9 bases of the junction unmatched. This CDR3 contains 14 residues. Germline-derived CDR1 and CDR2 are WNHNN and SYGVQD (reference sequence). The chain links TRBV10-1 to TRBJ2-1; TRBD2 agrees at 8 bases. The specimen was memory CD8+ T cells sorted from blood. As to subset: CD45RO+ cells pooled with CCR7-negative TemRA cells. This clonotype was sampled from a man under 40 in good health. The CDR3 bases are TGCGCCAGCCCCGGGGGGGCCCCTCGCAATGAGCAGTTCTTC. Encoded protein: CASPGGAPRNEQFF.